A single T cell receptor (beta chain) is shown here with its context. The sample originates from a study of blood T cell repertoires in COVID-19. Methods used by the authors: Estimates of nucleated cell counts were drawn from the amplification of reference gene primers. TCRdb's table, derived via immunoSEQ multiplex PCR, lists solely in-frame clones and lacks some. For V, J and clone size, that table is used; D and trimming come from the DNA. Here the sample spans hundreds of thousands of clones, about 83% being singletons. The CDR3 covers 14 residues. J was trimmed by 2 bases and V by 6 bases; bases with no gene match: 7. Per germline, CDR1 SGHAT and CDR2 FQDESV (reference sequence).

Sequenced: peripheral blood. This chain connects TRBV11-1 to TRBJ2-7; 7 bases agree with TRBD1. This sequence originates from a woman in her forties or fifties who had recovered from COVID-19. Here the CDR3 reads CASSQRDSPYEQYF. The CDR3 coding sequence is TGTGCCAGCAGTCAGAGGGACAGCCCCTACGAGCAGTACTTC.